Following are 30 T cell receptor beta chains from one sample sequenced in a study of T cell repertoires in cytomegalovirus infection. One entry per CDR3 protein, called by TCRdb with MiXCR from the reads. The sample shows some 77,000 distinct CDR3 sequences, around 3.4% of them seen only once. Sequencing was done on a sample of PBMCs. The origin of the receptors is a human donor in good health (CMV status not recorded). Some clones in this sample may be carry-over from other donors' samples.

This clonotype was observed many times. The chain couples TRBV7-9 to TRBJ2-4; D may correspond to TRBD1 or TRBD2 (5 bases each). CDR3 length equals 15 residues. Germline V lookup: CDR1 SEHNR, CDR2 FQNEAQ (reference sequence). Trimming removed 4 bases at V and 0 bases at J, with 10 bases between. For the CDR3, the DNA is TGTGCCAGCAGCTCGGGGACCTTAGCCAAAAACATTCAGTACTTC. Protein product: CASSSGTLAKNIQYF.

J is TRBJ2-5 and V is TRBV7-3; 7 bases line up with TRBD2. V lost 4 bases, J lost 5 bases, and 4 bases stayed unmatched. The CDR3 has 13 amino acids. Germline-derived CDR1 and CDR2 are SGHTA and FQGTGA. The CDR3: CASSSGLVETQYF. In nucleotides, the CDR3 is TGTGCCAGCAGCTCCGGACTAGTGGAGACCCAGTACTTC.

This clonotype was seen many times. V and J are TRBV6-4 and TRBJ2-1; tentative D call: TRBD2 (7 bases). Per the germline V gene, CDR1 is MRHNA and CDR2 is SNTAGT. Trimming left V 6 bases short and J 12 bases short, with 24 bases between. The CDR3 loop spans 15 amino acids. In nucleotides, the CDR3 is TGTGCCAGCAGCGACCGACTAGAGGGGGGGGGCAGGCAGTTCTTC. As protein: CASSDRLEGGGRQFF.

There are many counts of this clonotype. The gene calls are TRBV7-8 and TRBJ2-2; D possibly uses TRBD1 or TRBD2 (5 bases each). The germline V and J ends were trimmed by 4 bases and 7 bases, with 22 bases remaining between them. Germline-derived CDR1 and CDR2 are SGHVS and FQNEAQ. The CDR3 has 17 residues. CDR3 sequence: CASSSGPGSGNIGELFF. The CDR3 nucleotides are TGTGCCAGCAGCTCGGGGCCGGGCTCGGGAAATATCGGGGAGCTGTTTTTT.

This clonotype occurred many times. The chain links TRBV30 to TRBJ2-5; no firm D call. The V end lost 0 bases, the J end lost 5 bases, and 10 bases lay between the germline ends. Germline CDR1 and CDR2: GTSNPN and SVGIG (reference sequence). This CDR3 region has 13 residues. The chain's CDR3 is CAWSVRSRETQYF. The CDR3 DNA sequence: TGTGCCTGGAGTGTACGGTCGCGGGAGACCCAGTACTTC.

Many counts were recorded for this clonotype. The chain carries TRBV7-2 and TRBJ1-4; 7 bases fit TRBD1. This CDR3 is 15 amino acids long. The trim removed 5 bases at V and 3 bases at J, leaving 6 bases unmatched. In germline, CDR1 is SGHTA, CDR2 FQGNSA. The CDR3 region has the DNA TGTGCCAGCAGCGTCAACAGGGGATCTAATGAAAAACTGTTTTTT. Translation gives CASSVNRGSNEKLFF. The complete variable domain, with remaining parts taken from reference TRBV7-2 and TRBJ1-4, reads GAGVSQSPSNKVTEKGKDVELRCDPISGHTALYWYRQSLGQGLEFLIYFQGNSAPDKSGLPSDRFSAERTGGSVSTLTIQRTQQEDSAVYLCASSVNRGSNEKLFFGSGTQLSVL.

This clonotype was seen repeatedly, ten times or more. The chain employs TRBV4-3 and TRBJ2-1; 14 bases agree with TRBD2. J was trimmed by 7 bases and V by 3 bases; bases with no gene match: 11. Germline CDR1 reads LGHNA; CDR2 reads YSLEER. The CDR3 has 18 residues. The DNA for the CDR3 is TGCGCCAGCAGCCAGGCGGGGACTAGCGGGGGCCTGTGGAATGAGCAGTTCTTC. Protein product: CASSQAGTSGGLWNEQFF.

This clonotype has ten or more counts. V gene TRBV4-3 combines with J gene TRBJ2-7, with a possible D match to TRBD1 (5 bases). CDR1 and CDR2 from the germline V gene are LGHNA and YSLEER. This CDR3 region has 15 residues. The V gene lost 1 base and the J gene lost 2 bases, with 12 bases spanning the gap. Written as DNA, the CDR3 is TGCGCCAGCAGCCAAGGAGAAGGGGCGGCCTACGAGCAGTACTTC. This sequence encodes CASSQGEGAAYEQYF.

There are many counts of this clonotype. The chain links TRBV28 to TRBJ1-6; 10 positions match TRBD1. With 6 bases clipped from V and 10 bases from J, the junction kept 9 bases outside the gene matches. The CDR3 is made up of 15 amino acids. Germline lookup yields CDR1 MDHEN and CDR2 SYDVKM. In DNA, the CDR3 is TGTGCCAGCAGCTTAAGGGACAGGGGTAGATCACCCCTCCACTTT. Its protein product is CASSLRDRGRSPLHF.

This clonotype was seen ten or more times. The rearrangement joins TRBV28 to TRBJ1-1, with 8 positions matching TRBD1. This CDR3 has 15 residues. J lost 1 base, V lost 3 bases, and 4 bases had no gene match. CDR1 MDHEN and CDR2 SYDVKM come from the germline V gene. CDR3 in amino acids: CASSLSGTGNTEAFF. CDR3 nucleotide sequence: TGTGCCAGCAGTTTGTCCGGGACAGGGAACACTGAAGCTTTCTTT.

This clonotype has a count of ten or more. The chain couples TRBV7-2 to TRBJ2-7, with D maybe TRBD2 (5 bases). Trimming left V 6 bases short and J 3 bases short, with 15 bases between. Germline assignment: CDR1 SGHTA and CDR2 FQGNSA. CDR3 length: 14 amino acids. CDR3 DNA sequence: TGTGCCAGCAGTTCCGGAGGTAGTTACTACGAGCAGTACTTC. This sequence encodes CASSSGGSYYEQYF.

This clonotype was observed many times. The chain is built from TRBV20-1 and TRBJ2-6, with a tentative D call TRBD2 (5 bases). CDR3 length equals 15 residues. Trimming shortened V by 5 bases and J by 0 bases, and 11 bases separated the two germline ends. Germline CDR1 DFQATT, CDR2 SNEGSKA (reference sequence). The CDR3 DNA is TGCAGTGCTGCCGCGCGGGCCTCTGGGGCCAACGTCCTGACTTTC. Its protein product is CSAAARASGANVLTF.

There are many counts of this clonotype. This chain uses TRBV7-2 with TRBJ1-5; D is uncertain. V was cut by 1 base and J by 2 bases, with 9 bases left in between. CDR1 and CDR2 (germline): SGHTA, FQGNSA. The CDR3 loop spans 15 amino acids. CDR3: CASSLDIWGNQPQHF. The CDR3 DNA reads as TGTGCCAGCAGCTTAGACATCTGGGGCAATCAGCCCCAGCATTTT.

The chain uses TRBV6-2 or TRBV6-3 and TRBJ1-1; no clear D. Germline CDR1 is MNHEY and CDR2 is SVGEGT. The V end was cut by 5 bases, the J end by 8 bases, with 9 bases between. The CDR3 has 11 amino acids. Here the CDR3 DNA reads TGTGCCAGCAGTACTCAGTCAGAAGCTTTCTTT. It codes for CASSTQSEAFF.

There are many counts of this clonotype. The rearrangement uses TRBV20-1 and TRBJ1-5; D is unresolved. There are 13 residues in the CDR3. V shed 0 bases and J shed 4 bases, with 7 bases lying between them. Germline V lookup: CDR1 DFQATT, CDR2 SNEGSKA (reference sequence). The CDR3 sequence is CSARDTGNQPQHF. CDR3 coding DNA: TGCAGTGCTAGAGATACCGGGAATCAGCCCCAGCATTTT.

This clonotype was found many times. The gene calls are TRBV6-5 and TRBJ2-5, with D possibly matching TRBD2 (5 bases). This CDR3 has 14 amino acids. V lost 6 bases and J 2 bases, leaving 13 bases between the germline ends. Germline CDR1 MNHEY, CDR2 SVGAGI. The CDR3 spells CASRSGLTQETQYF. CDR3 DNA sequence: TGTGCCAGCAGATCTGGACTGACTCAAGAGACCCAGTACTTC.

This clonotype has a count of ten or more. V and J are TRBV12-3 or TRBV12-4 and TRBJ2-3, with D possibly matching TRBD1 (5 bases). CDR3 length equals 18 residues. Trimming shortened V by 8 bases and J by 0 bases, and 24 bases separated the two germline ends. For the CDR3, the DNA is TGTGCCAGCGGGAACTACCGACAGAGTACCTCTAGCACAGATACGCAGTATTTT. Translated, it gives CASGNYRQSTSSTDTQYF.

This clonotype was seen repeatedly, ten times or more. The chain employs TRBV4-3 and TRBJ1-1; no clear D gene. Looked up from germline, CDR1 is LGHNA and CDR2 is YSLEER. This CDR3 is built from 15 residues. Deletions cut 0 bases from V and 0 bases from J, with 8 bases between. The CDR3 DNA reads TGCGCCAGCAGCCAAGATGGGTCTTTGAACACTGAAGCTTTCTTT. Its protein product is CASSQDGSLNTEAFF.

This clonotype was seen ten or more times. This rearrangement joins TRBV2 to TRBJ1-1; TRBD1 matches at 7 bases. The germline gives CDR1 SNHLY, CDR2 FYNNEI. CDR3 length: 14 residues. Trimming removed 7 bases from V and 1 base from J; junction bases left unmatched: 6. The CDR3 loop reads CASTGDSSNTEAFF. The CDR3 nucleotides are TGTGCCAGCACCGGGGACAGTTCGAACACTGAAGCTTTCTTT.

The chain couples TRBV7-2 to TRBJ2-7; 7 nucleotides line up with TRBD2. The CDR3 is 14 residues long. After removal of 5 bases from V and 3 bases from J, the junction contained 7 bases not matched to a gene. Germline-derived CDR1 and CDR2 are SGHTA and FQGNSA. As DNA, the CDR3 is TGTGCCAGCAGCAAGTCTAGCGGATACTACGAGCAGTACTTC. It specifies CASSKSSGYYEQYF.

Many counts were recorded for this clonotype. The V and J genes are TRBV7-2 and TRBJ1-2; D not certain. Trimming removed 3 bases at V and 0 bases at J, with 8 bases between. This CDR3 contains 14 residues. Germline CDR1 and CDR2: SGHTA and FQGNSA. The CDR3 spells CASSLHETNYGYTF. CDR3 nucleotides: TGTGCCAGCAGCTTGCACGAAACTAACTATGGCTACACCTTC.

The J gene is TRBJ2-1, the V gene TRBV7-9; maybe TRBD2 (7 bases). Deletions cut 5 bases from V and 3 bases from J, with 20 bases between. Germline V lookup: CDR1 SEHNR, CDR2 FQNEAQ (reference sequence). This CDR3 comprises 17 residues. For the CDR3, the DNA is TGTGCCAGCAGCCCCGACTGGCGGGGGCGTATCTACAATGAGCAGTTCTTC. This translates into CASSPDWRGRIYNEQFF.

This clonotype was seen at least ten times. In DNA, the CDR3 is TGCAGTCACCAAAAAGAGCGGGGGGTTTATGAGCAGTTCTTC. Its translation: CSHQKERGVYEQFF. The gene calls are TRBV20-1 and TRBJ2-1; 9 nucleotides match TRBD2. CDR1 is DFQATT, CDR2 SNEGSKA, per germline (reference sequence). CDR3 length: 14 amino acids. Losses at the gene ends were 8 bases for V and 8 bases for J; bases not matched to a gene: 13.

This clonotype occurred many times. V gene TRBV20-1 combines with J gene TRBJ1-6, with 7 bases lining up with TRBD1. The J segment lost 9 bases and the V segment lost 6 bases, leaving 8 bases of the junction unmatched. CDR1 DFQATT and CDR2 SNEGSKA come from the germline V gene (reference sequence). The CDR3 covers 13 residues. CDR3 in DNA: TGCAGTGCGGTGACAGGGAGCGCTTCACCCCTCCACTTT. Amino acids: CSAVTGSASPLHF.

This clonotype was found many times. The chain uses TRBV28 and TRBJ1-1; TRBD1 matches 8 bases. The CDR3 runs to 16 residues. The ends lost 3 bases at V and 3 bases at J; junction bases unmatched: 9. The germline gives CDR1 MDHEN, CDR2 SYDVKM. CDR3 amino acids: CASSFTRTGGDTEAFF. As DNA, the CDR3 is TGTGCCAGCAGTTTTACGAGAACAGGGGGGGACACTGAAGCTTTCTTT.

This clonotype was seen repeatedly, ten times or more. The chain's CDR3 is CASTPPWGSTEQYF. The CDR3 region has the DNA TGTGCCAGCACCCCCCCGTGGGGTAGTACCGAGCAGTACTTC. The chain uses TRBV6-2 or TRBV6-3 and TRBJ2-7; D unresolved. V was trimmed by 7 bases and J by 6 bases, leaving 19 bases between them. The V gene's germline CDR1 is MNHEY and CDR2 SVGEGT. CDR3 length equals 14 residues.

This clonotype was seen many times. CDR3 DNA sequence: TGTGCCAGCAGCTTCGCTATGAACACTGAAGCTTTCTTT. This codes for CASSFAMNTEAFF. The chain uses TRBV7-9 and TRBJ1-1; D is unresolved. V dropped 3 bases and J dropped 0 bases, with 5 bases sitting between them. CDR3 length equals 13 residues. Germline assignment: CDR1 SEHNR and CDR2 FQNEAQ (reference sequence).

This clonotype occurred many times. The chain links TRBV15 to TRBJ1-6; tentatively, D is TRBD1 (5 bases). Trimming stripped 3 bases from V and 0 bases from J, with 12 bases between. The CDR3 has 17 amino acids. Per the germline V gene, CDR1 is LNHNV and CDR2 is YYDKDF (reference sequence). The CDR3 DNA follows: TGTGCCACCAGCAGTGAACCAGGGAGCTCCTATAATTCACCCCTCCACTTT. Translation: CATSSEPGSSYNSPLHF.

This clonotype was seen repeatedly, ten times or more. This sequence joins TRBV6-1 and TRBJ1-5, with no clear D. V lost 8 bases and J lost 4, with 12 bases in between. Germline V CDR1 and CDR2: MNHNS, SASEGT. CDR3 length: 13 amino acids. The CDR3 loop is CASRGSLNQPQHF. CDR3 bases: TGTGCCAGCCGAGGCAGCTTAAATCAGCCCCAGCATTTT.

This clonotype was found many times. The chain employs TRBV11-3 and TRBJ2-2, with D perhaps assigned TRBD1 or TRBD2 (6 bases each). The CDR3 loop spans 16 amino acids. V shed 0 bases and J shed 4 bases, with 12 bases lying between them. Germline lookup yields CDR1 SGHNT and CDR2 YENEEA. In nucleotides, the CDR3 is TGTGCCAGCAGCTTAGATCGGGGGCGGAGCACCGGGGAGCTGTTTTTT. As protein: CASSLDRGRSTGELFF. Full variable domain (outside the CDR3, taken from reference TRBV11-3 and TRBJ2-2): EAGVVQSPRYKIIEKKQPVAFWCNPISGHNTLYWYLQNLGQGPELLIRYENEEAVDDSQLPKDRFSAERLKGVDSTLKIQPAELGDSAVYLCASSLDRGRSTGELFFGEGSRLTVL.